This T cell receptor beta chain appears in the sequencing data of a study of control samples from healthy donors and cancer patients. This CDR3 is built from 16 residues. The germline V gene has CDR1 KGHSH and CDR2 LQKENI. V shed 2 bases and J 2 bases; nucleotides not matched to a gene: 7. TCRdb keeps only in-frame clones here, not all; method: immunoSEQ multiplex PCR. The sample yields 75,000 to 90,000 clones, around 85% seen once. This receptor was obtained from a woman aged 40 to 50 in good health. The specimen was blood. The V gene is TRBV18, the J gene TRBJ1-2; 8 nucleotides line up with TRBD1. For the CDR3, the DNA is TGTGCCAGCTCACCAGGGGCCAGGGGGCCGAACTATGGCTACACCTTC. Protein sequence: CASSPGARGPNYGYTF. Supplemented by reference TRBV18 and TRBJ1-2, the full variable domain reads NAGVMQNPRHLVRRRGQEARLRCSPMKGHSHVYWYRQLPEEGLKFMVYLQKENIIDESGMPKERFSAEFPKEGPSILRIQQVVRGDSAAYFCASSPGARGPNYGYTFGSGTRLTVV.